These 27 T cell receptor beta chains were all obtained from the same sample, sequenced in a study of T cell responses to AZD1222 COVID-19 vaccine. TCRdb's copy holds only in-frame clones and misses some; the assay was immunoSEQ multiplex PCR. The repertoire has more than 80,000 clones, 80% to 90% of them found once; the top ten carry 3.4%. The sequenced sample was peripheral blood, obtained 28 days after the second AZD1222 dose. These TCRs come from an adult who received the AZD1222 COVID-19 vaccine.

The rearrangement joins TRBV28 to TRBJ1-4; possibly TRBD1 for D (5 bases). Trimming took 6 bases from V and 4 from J, leaving 15 bases between them. Looked up from germline, CDR1 is MDHEN and CDR2 is SYDVKM. The CDR3 runs to 15 residues. CDR3 in amino acids: CASRSPGRRNEKLFF. The CDR3 DNA reads TGTGCCAGCAGGTCCCCGGGACGACGTAATGAAAAACTGTTTTTT.

The chain carries TRBV6-5 and TRBJ2-7, with D perhaps matching TRBD1 (7 bases). The V and J ends lost 2 bases and 3 bases respectively, with 14 bases between them. Germline V gene sequence: CDR1 MNHEY, CDR2 SVGAGI. The CDR3 spans 15 residues. The CDR3 DNA is TGTGCCAGCAGTTACGAGGAGGGGGCGAACTACGAGCAGTACTTC. Translating it yields CASSYEEGANYEQYF.

The V call is TRBV27, the J call TRBJ2-1; D might be TRBD2 (6 bases). Trimming stripped 4 bases from V and 2 bases from J, with 9 bases between. The CDR3 sequence is 14 residues long. In germline, CDR1 is MNHEY, CDR2 SMNVEV (reference sequence). The CDR3 here is CASSYGGPYNEQFF. In DNA, the CDR3 is TGTGCCAGCAGTTACGGGGGACCCTACAATGAGCAGTTCTTC.

The chain carries TRBV5-4 and TRBJ1-2; possibly TRBD1 for D (5 bases). Germline V lookup: CDR1 SGHNT, CDR2 YYREEE (reference sequence). The CDR3 contains 16 residues. The V end was cut by 3 bases, the J end by 5 bases, with 20 bases between. CDR3 sequence: CASSYPLRGSWYGYTF. CDR3 nucleotides: TGTGCCAGCAGCTACCCATTGAGGGGAAGTTGGTATGGCTACACCTTC.

V usage is TRBV27 and J usage is TRBJ1-6; 11 bases agree with TRBD1. The CDR3 length is 12 residues. Germline V lookup: CDR1 MNHEY, CDR2 SMNVEV (reference sequence). The V segment lost 10 bases and the J segment 10 bases; nucleotides outside the gene matches: 3. CDR3 sequence reads: CATGTGGSPLHF. The DNA of the CDR3 is TGTGCCACCGGGACAGGGGGGTCACCCCTCCACTTT.

CDR3 region: CAWSDRGRGTEAFF. The CDR3 DNA reads as TGTGCCTGGAGTGATCGGGGTAGGGGCACTGAAGCTTTCTTT. The rearrangement links TRBV30 to TRBJ1-1; the D gene is possibly TRBD1 (5 bases). The CDR3 length is 14 residues. CDR1 is GTSNPN and CDR2 is SVGIG in the germline V gene (reference sequence). V was cut by 1 base and J by 4 bases, with 13 bases left in between. Full variable domain (outside the CDR3, taken from reference TRBV30 and TRBJ1-1): SQTIHQWPATLVQPVGSPLSLECTVEGTSNPNLYWYRQAAGRGLQLLFYSVGIGQISSEVPQNLSASRPQDRQFILSSKKLLLSDSGFYLCAWSDRGRGTEAFFGQGTRLTVV.

This chain joins TRBV20-1 and TRBJ1-4, with 9 bases identical to TRBD1. The CDR3 covers 16 residues. Germline V gives CDR1 DFQATT, CDR2 SNEGSKA (reference sequence). V lost 3 bases and J lost 5; bases outside the gene matches: 10. CDR3 DNA sequence: TGCAGTGCTAGTGGGGACAGGGCGAGCCTAAATGAAAAACTGTTTTTT. This gives the protein CSASGDRASLNEKLFF.

The J gene is TRBJ2-5, the V gene TRBV28; D may be TRBD1 or TRBD2 (5 bases each). The CDR3 contains 15 residues. Germline CDR1 reads MDHEN; CDR2 reads SYDVKM. V dropped 4 bases and J dropped 4 bases, with 16 bases sitting between them. The CDR3 here is CASSSGTLRRETQYF. In DNA form, the CDR3 reads TGTGCCAGCAGTTCCGGGACCCTCCGCCGAGAGACCCAGTACTTC.

This sequence joins TRBV20-1 and TRBJ2-3; no clear D. V was trimmed by 3 bases and J by 0 bases, leaving 7 bases between them. Germline CDR1 is DFQATT and CDR2 is SNEGSKA (reference sequence). The CDR3 totals 13 residues. Here the CDR3 reads CSASLTSTDTQYF. The CDR3 DNA is TGCAGTGCTAGTTTGACTAGCACAGATACGCAGTATTTT.

This clone showed up just a few times. The chain uses TRBV3-1 (or the pseudogene TRBV3-2) and TRBJ2-5; a weak D match, TRBD2 (5 bases). The germline CDR1 and CDR2 sequences are LGHDT and YNNKEL (reference sequence). V lost 1 base to trimming and J lost 4 bases, with 13 bases between them. The CDR3 is 15 amino acids. The CDR3 region is CASSQASLVRETQYF. For the CDR3, the DNA is TGTGCCAGCAGCCAAGCCTCACTAGTTCGAGAGACCCAGTACTTC.

This chain links TRBV3-1 (or the pseudogene TRBV3-2) with TRBJ2-2, with a tentative D call TRBD2 (5 bases). Per the germline V gene, CDR1 is LGHDT and CDR2 is YNNKEL (reference sequence). The CDR3 is 16 amino acids. V lost 1 base and J lost 4, with 13 bases in between. Written as DNA, the CDR3 is TGTGCCAGCAGCCAAGCGTGGGCGGGCGGCACCGGGGAGCTGTTTTTT. This translates into CASSQAWAGGTGELFF.

The chain has TRBV29-1 and TRBJ1-3; no definite D call. CDR3 size: 14 residues. Germline V gene sequence: CDR1 SQVTM, CDR2 ANQGSEA. V dropped 5 bases and J dropped 7 bases, with 18 bases sitting between them. This chain's CDR3 is CSVSLGGSSNTIYF. The CDR3 nucleotides read TGCAGCGTTTCCCTTGGAGGCAGTAGCAACACCATATATTTT.

V gene TRBV10-3 combines with J gene TRBJ2-5; a possible D gene is TRBD2 (6 bases). V shed 4 bases and J shed 9 bases, with 15 bases lying between them. Germline V CDR1 and CDR2: ENHRY, SYGVKD. This CDR3 contains 13 residues. This CDR3 reads CAISGLGLTAQYF. The CDR3 DNA follows: TGTGCCATCAGTGGACTAGGCCTAACGGCCCAGTACTTC.

The gene calls are TRBV11-2 and TRBJ1-5; TRBD1 agrees at 8 bases. This CDR3 is 13 amino acids long. The V gene end was trimmed by 5 bases and the J gene end by 4 bases; junction bases not matched to a gene: 1. The V gene's germline CDR1 is SGHAT and CDR2 FQNNGV. This chain's CDR3 is CASSRDRNQPQHF. The CDR3 DNA reads as TGTGCCAGCAGCCGGGACAGGAATCAGCCCCAGCATTTT.

The chain joins TRBV5-1 to TRBJ1-6, with D maybe TRBD1 (5 bases). The CDR3 contains 16 residues. Germline CDR1 SGHRS, CDR2 YFSETQ. Trimming removed 4 bases at V and 5 bases at J, with 16 bases between. DNA of the CDR3: TGCGCCAGCAGCCGGGACGGAGGGGCCGATAATTCACCCCTCCACTTT. It yields the protein CASSRDGGADNSPLHF.

The chain combines TRBV27 with TRBJ1-1; tentative D call: TRBD1 (5 bases). There are 14 residues in the CDR3. Between the trimmed V and J ends, which lost 7 bases and 8 bases, there was a span of 20 bases. Germline loops: CDR1 MNHEY, CDR2 SMNVEV (reference sequence). The CDR3 sequence: CASKEGNGYKEAFF. The CDR3 DNA is TGTGCCAGCAAGGAGGGGAACGGATATAAGGAAGCTTTCTTT.

The chain uses TRBV24-1 and TRBJ2-1; D tentatively fits TRBD1 or TRBD2 (5 bases each). The CDR3 totals 16 residues. V dropped 7 bases and J dropped 5 bases, with 20 bases sitting between them. Germline loops: CDR1 KGHDR, CDR2 SFDVKD. In DNA form, the CDR3 reads TGTGCCACCAGCCTAAGGGACGGAAAAAGGAACAATGAGCAGTTCTTC. Protein: CATSLRDGKRNNEQFF.

The chain links TRBV24-1 to TRBJ1-5, with 8 positions matching TRBD1. Germline CDR1 reads KGHDR; CDR2 reads SFDVKD. With V trimmed by 7 bases and J by 3 bases, 10 bases remained unmatched. The CDR3 extends over 16 amino acids. The CDR3: CATRGAGTGDNQPQHF. In DNA form, the CDR3 reads TGTGCCACCAGGGGGGCCGGGACAGGTGACAATCAGCCCCAGCATTTT.

V gene TRBV6-5 combines with J gene TRBJ2-1, with D tentatively TRBD2 (5 bases). The CDR3 has 13 residues. The V and J ends lost 6 bases and 3 bases respectively, with 9 bases between them. Germline V CDR1 and CDR2: MNHEY, SVGAGI. CDR3 bases: TGTGCCAGCAGAACGGGGAGCTACAATGAGCAGTTCTTC. It specifies CASRTGSYNEQFF.

V and J are TRBV19 and TRBJ2-1; TRBD2 aligns across 7 bases. Germline CDR1 LNHDA, CDR2 SQIVND (reference sequence). V was clipped by 8 bases and J by 4 bases; unmatched bases: 11. This CDR3 spans 15 amino acids. This chain's CDR3 is CASSPREGPYNEQFF. CDR3 DNA: TGTGCCAGTTCCCCCAGGGAGGGGCCTTACAATGAGCAGTTCTTC.

The chain uses TRBV6-5 and TRBJ2-7; D uncertain. From germline, CDR1 is MNHEY and CDR2 SVGAGI. V dropped 7 bases and J dropped 1 base, with 11 bases sitting between them. This CDR3 comprises 13 residues. CDR3 sequence: CASTKSSSYEQYF. CDR3 DNA: TGTGCCAGCACAAAGAGCTCATCCTACGAGCAGTACTTC.

The chain links TRBV4-2 to TRBJ2-7; TRBD1 matches at 8 bases. The CDR3 runs to 14 residues. Germline V gives CDR1 LGHNA, CDR2 YNFKEQ. With 0 bases clipped from V and 3 bases from J, the junction kept 1 base outside the gene matches. Here the CDR3 DNA reads TGTGCCAGCAGCCAAGAGGACAGGGTCTACGAGCAGTACTTC. Translation: CASSQEDRVYEQYF.

This chain uses TRBV7-9 with TRBJ2-1; D unclear. CDR1 is SEHNR and CDR2 is FQNEAQ in the germline V gene (reference sequence). The CDR3 has 14 amino acids. The ends were cut back, 0 bases at V and 9 bases at J, with 12 bases in the middle. CDR3 in DNA: TGTGCCAGCAGCTTAGCAAACACACCGGGTGAGCAGTTCTTC. It specifies CASSLANTPGEQFF.

This clone was counted between two and nine times. The gene calls are TRBV4-2 and TRBJ2-1; D is possibly TRBD2 (6 bases). CDR3 size: 14 residues. CDR1 is LGHNA, CDR2 YNFKEQ, per germline. The germline V and J ends were trimmed by 0 bases and 7 bases, with 10 bases remaining between them. The CDR3 loop reads CASSQETSSNEQFF. The DNA for the CDR3 is TGTGCCAGCAGCCAAGAGACTAGTTCAAATGAGCAGTTCTTC.

The V gene is TRBV7-2, the J gene TRBJ2-3, with D possibly TRBD2 on 5 matching bases. This CDR3 comprises 16 residues. CDR1 SGHTA and CDR2 FQGNSA come from the germline V gene. Trimming removed 0 bases at V and 2 bases at J, with 12 bases between. The CDR3 nucleotides read TGTGCCAGCAGCTTAGCGTCCGGACTTCTCACAGATACGCAGTATTTT. Residues: CASSLASGLLTDTQYF. The full variable domain, with the rest looked up from reference TRBV7-2 and TRBJ2-3, is GAGVSQSPSNKVTEKGKDVELRCDPISGHTALYWYRQSLGQGLEFLIYFQGNSAPDKSGLPSDRFSAERTGGSVSTLTIQRTQQEDSAVYLCASSLASGLLTDTQYFGPGTRLTVL.

This chain connects TRBV7-3 to TRBJ2-3; D unclear. The CDR3 totals 15 residues. Germline CDR1 reads SGHTA; CDR2 reads FQGTGA. The V end lost 5 bases, the J end lost 4 bases, and 16 bases lay between the germline ends. The CDR3 sequence: CASSPFRTQPDTQYF. As DNA, the CDR3 is TGTGCCAGCAGCCCGTTTCGGACCCAGCCAGATACGCAGTATTTT.

The rearrangement joins TRBV19 to TRBJ1-2, with TRBD1 as a possible D gene (6 bases). Germline V gives CDR1 LNHDA, CDR2 SQIVND (reference sequence). The CDR3 extends over 14 amino acids. V lost 5 bases to trimming and J lost 0 bases, with 10 bases between them. Written as DNA, the CDR3 is TGTGCCAGTAGTCAGGGGATAACTAACTATGGCTACACCTTC. Translating gives CASSQGITNYGYTF.